This T cell receptor beta chain was sequenced for a study of T cell repertoires in cytomegalovirus infection. In the study overall: In public TCR beta signatures, there were indications of both CMV infection and matching HLA type. General observations from the study: Frequencies of public TCR beta families were cumulated, and this identified carriers of CMV plus the relevant HLA. HLA-C-restricted TCR beta clonotypes specific for CMV led the ex vivo response.

TCRdb reprocessed the reads via MiXCR and lists one record per CDR3 protein. The sample contains approximately 700,000 distinct CDR3 sequences, roughly 35% of which appear only once. Unmatched junction bases numbered 9, after V lost 2 bases and J lost 0 bases. The CDR3 spans 17 residues. In germline, CDR1 is SGHRS, CDR2 YFSETQ. Only a few counts were recorded for this clonotype. Its antigen is unidentified. The sequencing input was PBMCs. This sequence originates from a human donor in good health (CMV status not recorded). Some clones in this sample may be carry-over from other donors' samples. The chain uses TRBV5-1 and TRBJ2-5, with 8 bases aligning to TRBD1. CDR3 region: CASSFGQGAPNQETQYF. The CDR3 DNA reads as TGCGCCAGCAGCTTTGGGCAGGGGGCCCCAAACCAAGAGACCCAGTACTTC.